Presented here are 6 T cell receptor beta chains from one specimen sequenced in a study of identical twins. Each CDR3 protein gets one entry after TCRdb re-called the 5' RACE reads with MiXCR. This table holds about 690,000 distinct CDR3 sequences, 21% found once. This sample also appeared in a second study, on T cells expressing NK-cell markers.

Source material: PBMCs. Receptors were obtained from a woman in her late teens or twenties in good health.

This clonotype appeared a few times. The CDR3 nucleotides are TGCAGCGTTGAAGATTCGGCAGCGGAACACGAGCAGTACTTC. Translating it yields CSVEDSAAEHEQYF. This chain connects TRBV29-1 to TRBJ2-7; tentative D call: TRBD2 (5 bases). CDR3 size: 14 residues. Germline loops: CDR1 SQVTM, CDR2 ANQGSEA. V dropped 0 bases and J dropped 5 bases, with 14 bases sitting between them.

This clonotype appeared a few times. The genes are TRBV20-1 and TRBJ2-1, with 7 bases that match TRBD1. This CDR3 is built from 15 residues. Germline V gene sequence: CDR1 DFQATT, CDR2 SNEGSKA (reference sequence). The trim removed 2 bases at V and 9 bases at J, leaving 13 bases unmatched. The CDR3 DNA is TGCAGTGCTAGAACGTACAGGGGCCAACGGATTGAGCAGTTCTTC. This translates into CSARTYRGQRIEQFF.

This clonotype appeared a few times. The J gene is TRBJ2-1, the V gene TRBV20-1; 7 positions agree with TRBD2. The germline V gene encodes CDR1 DFQATT and CDR2 SNEGSKA (reference sequence). Germline trimming cut 6 bases from V and 3 bases from J; bases unmatched to any gene: 11. CDR3 size: 15 residues. This CDR3 reads CSAPRRERGYNEQFF. DNA for the CDR3: TGCAGTGCCCCGCGGCGGGAGAGGGGCTACAATGAGCAGTTCTTC.

This chain connects TRBV6-2 or TRBV6-3 to TRBJ1-5; 7 bases match TRBD1. Unmatched junction bases numbered 5, after V lost 7 bases and J lost 5 bases. The V gene's germline CDR1 is MNHEY and CDR2 SVGEGT. The CDR3 length is 13 residues. In DNA, the CDR3 is TGTGCCAGCATCCAAGGGGGCGATCAGCCCCAGCATTTT. Encoded protein: CASIQGGDQPQHF.

This chain uses TRBV6-2 or TRBV6-3 with TRBJ1-3; D is undetermined. The CDR3 runs 15 residues. Trimming pared 7 bases from V and 0 bases from J, leaving 13 bases between. Germline lookup yields CDR1 MNHEY and CDR2 SVGEGT. In nucleotides, the CDR3 is TGTGCCAGCAAGAGCGGACGTTCCTCTGGAAACACCATATATTTT. Translation: CASKSGRSSGNTIYF.

This clonotype was seen a few times. This chain connects TRBV4-3 to TRBJ1-1; TRBD1 might be the D (5 bases). Trimming removed 2 bases at V and 3 bases at J, with 16 bases between. Germline V lookup: CDR1 LGHNA, CDR2 YSLEER. This CDR3 has 16 residues. CDR3 DNA: TGCGCCAGCAGCCAATGGGCCACAGGAGACTACACTGAAGCTTTCTTT. It translates to CASSQWATGDYTEAFF.